Listed here are 2 T cell receptor beta chains from one sample, sequenced in a study of T cells in Graves' hyperthyroidism and ophthalmopathy. There were TCR beta CDR3 regions amplified from RNA transcripts. RT-PCR in the first round (using the HTBI primer set) targeted the TCR CDR3. Using its own MiXCR run on the multiplex PCR reads, TCRdb lists one record per CDR3 protein. The sample records a few hundred thousand distinct CDR3 sequences, 13% to 15% being singletons. The sample taken for sequencing was blood. Receptors originate from a woman aged 40-49 years with Graves' hyperthyroidism that later progressed to Graves' ophthalmopathy.

This clonotype was seen a few times. The J gene is TRBJ2-7, the V gene TRBV12-3 or TRBV12-4; TRBD2 aligns across 8 bases. This CDR3 contains 16 residues. V lost 5 bases to trimming and J lost 7 bases; unmatched junction nucleotides: 16. DNA of the CDR3: TGTGCCAGCAGTCCCCCGCCGGGGATAGCGGGAAGAGAGCAGTACTTC. This gives the protein CASSPPPGIAGREQYF.

This clonotype was observed many times. The chain is built from TRBV6-1 and TRBJ1-5; D remains unclear. The CDR3 is made up of 12 amino acids. Trimming removed 5 bases from V and 6 bases from J, with 8 bases in between. CDR1 and CDR2 (germline): MNHNS, SASEGT. CDR3 region: CASSSVGQPQHF. CDR3 in DNA: TGTGCCAGCAGTTCGGTGGGTCAGCCCCAGCATTTT.